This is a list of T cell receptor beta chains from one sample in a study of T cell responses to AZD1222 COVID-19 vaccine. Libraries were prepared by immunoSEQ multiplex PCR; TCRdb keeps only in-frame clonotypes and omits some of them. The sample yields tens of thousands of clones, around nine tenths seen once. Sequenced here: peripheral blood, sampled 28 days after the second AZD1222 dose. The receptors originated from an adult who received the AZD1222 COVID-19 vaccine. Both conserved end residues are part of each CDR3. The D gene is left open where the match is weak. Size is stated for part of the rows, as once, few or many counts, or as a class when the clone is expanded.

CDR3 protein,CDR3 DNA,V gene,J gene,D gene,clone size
CASSYGGLANEKLFF,TGTGCCAGCAGTTACGGGGGTTTAGCTAATGAAAAACTGTTTTTT,TRBV6-5,TRBJ1-4,-,-
CAWSDGERQPQHF,TGTGCCTGGAGTGATGGGGAGCGGCAGCCCCAGCATTTT,TRBV30,TRBJ1-5,-,-
CASSLLGSQETQYF,TGTGCCAGCAGCTTATTGGGTTCCCAAGAGACCCAGTACTTC,TRBV7-9,TRBJ2-5,-,-
CASSRAGVRGTAYEQYF,TGTGCCAGCAGCCGAGCAGGGGTTAGGGGCACCGCCTACGAGCAGTACTTC,TRBV11-2,TRBJ2-7,-,-
CASRPSSWALNTEAFF,TGTGCCAGCAGGCCTTCCTCTTGGGCCTTGAACACTGAAGCTTTCTTT,TRBV6-2/TRBV6-3,TRBJ1-1,-,-
CASSPGQGTEAFF,TGCGCCAGCAGCCCGGGACAGGGCACTGAAGCTTTCTTT,TRBV5-1,TRBJ1-1,TRBD1,-
CASRGQGFYNGYTF,TGTGCCAGCAGAGGACAGGGGTTTTATAATGGCTACACCTTC,TRBV6-5,TRBJ1-2,TRBD1,-
CASSWQGADIQYF,TGTGCCAGCAGTTGGCAGGGAGCGGACATTCAGTACTTC,TRBV6-5,TRBJ2-4,-,-
CASSSSGRGEQPQHF,TGTGCCAGCAGCTCCTCGGGGAGGGGGGAACAGCCCCAGCATTTT,TRBV7-9,TRBJ1-5,-,once
CASSLSSGVEKLFF,TGTGCCAGCTCCCTGTCGTCAGGGGTCGAAAAACTGTTTTTT,TRBV18,TRBJ1-4,-,-
CASSSRLAGGELFF,TGTGCCAGCAGCTCACGGCTAGCTGGCGGGGAGCTGTTTTTT,TRBV7-2,TRBJ2-2,-,-
CASSPVPNEKLFF,TGCGCCAGCAGCCCAGTTCCTAATGAAAAACTGTTTTTT,TRBV5-1,TRBJ1-4,-,-
CARSSSRDRYNEQFF,TGTGCCAGAAGCTCGTCCCGGGACAGGTACAATGAGCAGTTCTTC,TRBV7-5,TRBJ2-1,-,-
CASSQGIGNTEAFF,TGTGCCAGCAGCCAAGGTATAGGGAACACTGAAGCTTTCTTT,TRBV3-1/TRBV3-2,TRBJ1-1,-,-
CASSFRGRLSYNSPLHF,TGTGCCAGCAGTTTCAGGGGGCGGCTTTCCTATAATTCACCCCTCCACTTT,TRBV27,TRBJ1-6,TRBD1,few
CASSQVQDSNQPQHF,TGTGCCAGCAGCCAAGTTCAGGATAGCAATCAGCCCCAGCATTTT,TRBV4-2,TRBJ1-5,-,-
CATSRDGVRVNGYTF,TGTGCCACCAGCAGAGATGGGGTCAGGGTGAATGGCTACACCTTC,TRBV15,TRBJ1-2,-,-
CASSLGLARTGELFF,TGCGCCAGCAGCTTGGGGCTAGCGAGAACCGGGGAGCTGTTTTTT,TRBV5-1,TRBJ2-2,-,-
CASRPNSESREKLFF,TGTGCCAGCAGACCTAACAGCGAGAGTAGGGAAAAACTGTTTTTT,TRBV28,TRBJ1-4,-,-
CASTPGLENTEAFF,TGCGCCAGCACTCCGGGACTAGAGAACACTGAAGCTTTCTTT,TRBV5-1,TRBJ1-1,-,-
CASSFATIVSPLHF,TGTGCCAGCAGCTTTGCGACTATAGTCTCACCCCTCCACTTT,TRBV7-9,TRBJ1-6,-,-
CATRSYNSPLHF,TGTGCCACCCGTTCCTATAATTCACCCCTCCACTTT,TRBV6-5,TRBJ1-6,-,-
CASSLSPRTDTQYF,TGTGCCAGCAGTTTATCGCCCCGCACAGATACGCAGTATTTT,TRBV27,TRBJ2-3,-,-
CATGPQGVHEQYF,TGTGCCACAGGACCCCAGGGCGTCCACGAGCAGTACTTC,TRBV6-5,TRBJ2-7,-,-
CASSSTTGRSTEAFF,TGTGCCAGCAGCTCTACGACAGGCAGGAGCACTGAAGCTTTCTTT,TRBV7-3,TRBJ1-1,-,-
CASTKRPGGLTDTQYF,TGTGCCAGCACCAAAAGGCCGGGGGGGCTCACAGATACGCAGTATTTT,TRBV2,TRBJ2-3,TRBD2,-
CASSSFLAGTDTQYF,TGTGCCAGCAGCTCCTTTCTAGCGGGGACAGATACGCAGTATTTT,TRBV7-2,TRBJ2-3,TRBD2,-